This is a list of T cell receptor beta chains from one sample in a study of cytomegalovirus exposure and HLA in healthy donors. The table came from immunoSEQ multiplex PCR; TCRdb's copy has only in-frame clones and leaves some out. The table records about 160,000 clones, 80% to 90% of them present only once. The sample comprised PBMCs. The receptors were sampled from a male donor in good health and CMV-seronegative. Both conserved end residues are part of each CDR3. Each record gives: clone size, J gene, V gene, D gene, CDR3 DNA, CDR3 protein. A D gene is named only where the DNA matches it firmly. For some rows the clone size is stated as once, few or many, or as a class when expanded; others skip it.

.	TRBJ1-2	TRBV5-5	TRBD1	TGTGCCAGCAGCTTAGGACAGGCGCTGGCCTATGGCTACACCTTC	CASSLGQALAYGYTF
.	TRBJ2-5	TRBV6-1	TRBD2	TGTGCCAGCAGTGCCCTTAGCGGGGGGGCGGAGACCCAGTACTTC	CASSALSGGAETQYF
.	TRBJ2-7	TRBV5-1	TRBD1	TGCGCCAGCAGCCCAGGACAGGGGCCCTACGAGCAGTACTTC	CASSPGQGPYEQYF
.	TRBJ1-2	TRBV5-6	.	TGTGCCAGCAGCTTTAGAGTTTCAAACTATGGCTACACCTTC	CASSFRVSNYGYTF
.	TRBJ2-2	TRBV7-8	.	TGTGCCAACAGGGGGGGAGTGGGATCGAACACCGGGGAGCTGTTTTTT	CANRGGVGSNTGELFF
once	TRBJ2-1	TRBV9	.	TGTGCCAGCAGCGTTGCGGGATCGGGGGTGGATGAGCAGTTCTTC	CASSVAGSGVDEQFF
.	TRBJ2-3	TRBV5-1	TRBD2	TGCGCCAGCAGCCGCAGAGGGACTAGCGGCCTCACAGATACGCAGTATTTT	CASSRRGTSGLTDTQYF
.	TRBJ2-1	TRBV15	TRBD2	TGTGCCACCAGCAGAGAAGGCCTAGCGGAGCGTGAGCAGTTCTTC	CATSREGLAEREQFF
once	TRBJ2-7	TRBV19	TRBD1	TGTGCCAGTAGCCCGGCCGAGGGGGCTTACGAGCAGTACTTC	CASSPAEGAYEQYF
.	TRBJ1-2	TRBV28	.	TGTGCCAGCAGTATTCCGCGACAGAGCTATGGCTACACCTTC	CASSIPRQSYGYTF
.	TRBJ2-5	TRBV5-4	TRBD1	TGTGCCAGCAGCCCAGGGGGTATTCAAGAGACCCAGTACTTC	CASSPGGIQETQYF
.	TRBJ2-7	TRBV27	TRBD1	TGTGCCAGCAGTTCCCTGGGGACAGGAGTCGAGCAGTACTTC	CASSSLGTGVEQYF
.	TRBJ1-5	TRBV6-5	TRBD1	TGTGCCAGCAGTTACGAGGGGGCACATCAGCCCCAGCATTTT	CASSYEGAHQPQHF
.	TRBJ2-1	TRBV19	TRBD2	TGTGCCAGTAGCGGACTAGCGGGAGGGCCGGAAGAGCAGTTCTTC	CASSGLAGGPEEQFF
.	TRBJ1-5	TRBV19	.	TGTGCCAGTAGCCGGGACATCAATCAGCCCCAGCATTTT	CASSRDINQPQHF
once	TRBJ1-5	TRBV13	TRBD1	TGTGCCAGCAGCTTAGGGGAGGACAGGGCTGGCAATCAGCCCCAGCATTTT	CASSLGEDRAGNQPQHF
.	TRBJ1-6	TRBV30	.	TGTGCCTGGCGGGATCCAAATTCACCCCTCCACTTT	CAWRDPNSPLHF
.	TRBJ2-1	TRBV5-4	TRBD1	TGTGCCAGCAGCTTGGAGACAGGGGTGCTTAGTGAGCAGTTCTTC	CASSLETGVLSEQFF
.	TRBJ2-7	TRBV7-8	.	TGTGCCAGCAGCCCCTCGACAGGACCTACCTACGGGGAGCAGTACTTC	CASSPSTGPTYGEQYF
.	TRBJ2-1	TRBV5-5	TRBD2	TGTGCCAGCAGCTTGGCCGGCGGGGAGGGTGAGCAGTTCTTC	CASSLAGGEGEQFF
.	TRBJ2-3	TRBV7-2	TRBD1	TGTGCCAGCAGCTTAGGAGGGGGCGGCGGAGATACGCAGTATTTT	CASSLGGGGGDTQYF
.	TRBJ2-7	TRBV5-4	.	TGTGCCAGCAGCTTGGAATTAGTCCGCGAGCAGTACTTC	CASSLELVREQYF
.	TRBJ2-7	TRBV13	TRBD2	TGTGCCAGCAGCTACGGACTAGCGGGGGCCTCCGATGAGCAGTACTTC	CASSYGLAGASDEQYF
.	TRBJ2-2	TRBV29-1	TRBD1	TGCAGCGGGGGACAGGGTTCGACCGGGGAGCTGTTTTTT	CSGGQGSTGELFF